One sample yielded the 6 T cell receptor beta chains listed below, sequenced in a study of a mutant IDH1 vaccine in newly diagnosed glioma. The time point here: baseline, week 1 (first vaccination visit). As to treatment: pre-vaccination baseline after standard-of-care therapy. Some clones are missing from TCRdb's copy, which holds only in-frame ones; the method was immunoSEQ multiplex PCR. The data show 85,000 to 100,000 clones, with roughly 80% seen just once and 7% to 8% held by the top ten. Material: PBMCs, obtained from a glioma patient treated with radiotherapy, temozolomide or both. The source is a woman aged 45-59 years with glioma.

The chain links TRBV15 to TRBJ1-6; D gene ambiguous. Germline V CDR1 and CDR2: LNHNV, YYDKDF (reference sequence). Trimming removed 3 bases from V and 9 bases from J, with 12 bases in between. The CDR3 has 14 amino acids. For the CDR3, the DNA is TGTGCCACCAGCAGCACCCGGTGGGCTTCACCCCTCCACTTT. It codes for CATSSTRWASPLHF.

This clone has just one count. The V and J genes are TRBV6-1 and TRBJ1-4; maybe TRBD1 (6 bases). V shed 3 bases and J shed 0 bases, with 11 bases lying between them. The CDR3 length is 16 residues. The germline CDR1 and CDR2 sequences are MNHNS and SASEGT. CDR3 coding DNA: TGTGCCAGCAGTGATGGGACAAAGGCAACTAATGAAAAACTGTTTTTT. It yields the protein CASSDGTKATNEKLFF.

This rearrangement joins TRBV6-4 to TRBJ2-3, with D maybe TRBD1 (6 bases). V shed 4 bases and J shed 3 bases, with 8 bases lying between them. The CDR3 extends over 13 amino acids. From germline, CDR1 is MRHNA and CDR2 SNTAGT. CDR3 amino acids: CASSAQGTDTQYF. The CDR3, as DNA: TGTGCCAGCAGTGCCCAGGGGACAGATACGCAGTATTTT.

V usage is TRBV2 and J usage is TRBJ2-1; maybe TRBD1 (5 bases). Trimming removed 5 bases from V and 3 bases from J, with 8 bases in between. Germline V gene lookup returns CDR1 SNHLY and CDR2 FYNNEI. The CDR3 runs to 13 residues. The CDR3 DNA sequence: TGTGCCAGCAGTATGGACATCTACAATGAGCAGTTCTTC. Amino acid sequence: CASSMDIYNEQFF. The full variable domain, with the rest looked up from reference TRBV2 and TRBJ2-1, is EPEVTQTPSHQVTQMGQEVILRCVPISNHLYFYWYRQILGQKVEFLVSFYNNEISEKSEIFDDQFSVERPDGSNFTLKIRSTKLEDSAMYFCASSMDIYNEQFFGPGTRLTVL.

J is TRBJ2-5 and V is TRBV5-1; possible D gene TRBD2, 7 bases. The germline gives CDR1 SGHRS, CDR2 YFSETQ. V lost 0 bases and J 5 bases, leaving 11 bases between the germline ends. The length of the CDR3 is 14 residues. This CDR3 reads CASSLAGGSETQYF. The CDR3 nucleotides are TGCGCCAGCAGCTTGGCGGGGGGCTCGGAGACCCAGTACTTC. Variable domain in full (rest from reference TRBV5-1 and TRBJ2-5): KAGVTQTPRYLIKTRGQQVTLSCSPISGHRSVSWYQQTPGQGLQFLFEYFSETQRNKGNFPGRFSGRQFSNSRSEMNVSTLELGDSALYLCASSLAGGSETQYFGPGTRLLVL.

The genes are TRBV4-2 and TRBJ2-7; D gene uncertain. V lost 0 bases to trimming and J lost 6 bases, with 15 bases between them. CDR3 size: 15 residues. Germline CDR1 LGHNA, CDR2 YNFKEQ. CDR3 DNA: TGTGCCAGCAGCCAAGAGTGGCGGTCCAAGGTCGAGCAGTACTTC. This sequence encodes CASSQEWRSKVEQYF.